These 19 T cell receptor beta chains were all obtained from the same sample, sequenced in a study of blood T cell repertoires in COVID-19. Clones were sequenced by immunoSEQ multiplex PCR, and TCRdb holds only the in-frame ones, with some missing. Among 200,000 to 250,000 clones listed, approximately 80% were seen once. The sample taken for sequencing was PBMCs or T cells enriched from blood (not recorded which). The receptors shown here come from a man between 25 and 39 years old with acute COVID-19.

This sequence joins TRBV5-1 and TRBJ2-1; D perhaps matches TRBD1 (6 bases). The CDR3 loop spans 15 amino acids. With 4 bases removed from V and 1 base from J, the gap between germline ends came to 12 bases. From germline, CDR1 is SGHRS and CDR2 YFSETQ. CDR3 DNA: TGCGCCAGCAGCCGCGAGGACAGATCCTACAATGAGCAGTTCTTC. It translates to CASSREDRSYNEQFF.

This chain joins TRBV20-1 and TRBJ1-5, with D possibly matching TRBD1 (5 bases). Germline-derived CDR1 and CDR2 are DFQATT and SNEGSKA (reference sequence). This CDR3 is built from 16 residues. V shed 3 bases and J shed 2 bases, with 17 bases lying between them. The CDR3 loop reads CSASALMGGGNQPQHF. CDR3 sequence (DNA): TGCAGTGCTAGTGCCTTGATGGGGGGAGGCAATCAGCCCCAGCATTTT.

There are a few counts of this clone. CDR3 sequence: CSVVLREYEQYF. The CDR3 coding sequence is TGCAGCGTTGTTTTGCGGGAGTACGAGCAGTACTTC. This chain joins TRBV29-1 and TRBJ2-7; 7 nucleotides agree with TRBD2. The CDR3 is made up of 12 amino acids. CDR1 and CDR2 (germline): SQVTM, ANQGSEA. Losses at the gene ends were 4 bases for V and 4 bases for J; bases not matched to a gene: 4.

This clone appeared once. The gene calls are TRBV24-1 and TRBJ1-1; no definite D call. Germline V gene sequence: CDR1 KGHDR, CDR2 SFDVKD. The CDR3 contains 14 residues. The V gene lost 3 bases and the J gene lost 7 bases, with 14 bases spanning the gap. This CDR3 reads CATSDTGVRGEAFF. DNA of the CDR3: TGTGCCACCAGTGATACCGGGGTCCGGGGTGAAGCTTTCTTT.

The rearrangement links TRBV21-1 to TRBJ2-1; TRBD2 was called by the table and not checked on the DNA. TRBV21-1 is marked as a pseudogene. The CDR3 extends over 19 amino acids. The CDR3 nucleotides are TGTGCCAGCAGCAAACTAGGCCAGGACCCAATATTCCTTAGCGATGAGCAGTTCTTC. Translating it yields CASSKLGQDPIFLSDEQFF.

The V call is TRBV7-3, the J call TRBJ1-1; 9 nucleotides match TRBD1. The CDR3 spans 16 residues. V lost 5 bases to trimming and J lost 3 bases; unmatched junction nucleotides: 10. Germline CDR1 SGHTA, CDR2 FQGTGA. DNA for the CDR3: TGTGCCAGCAGCCTCCAACAGGGGGCGAGGGACACTGAAGCTTTCTTT. This sequence encodes CASSLQQGARDTEAFF.

The chain uses TRBV6-5 and TRBJ1-2; weak D call: TRBD1 (5 bases). V gave up 7 bases and J gave up 4 bases, with 16 bases separating them. The CDR3 is made up of 14 amino acids. Germline CDR1 and CDR2: MNHEY and SVGAGI. The CDR3 here is CASMVRGSPYGYTF. The CDR3 nucleotides are TGTGCCAGCATGGTCCGGGGGAGCCCCTATGGCTACACCTTC.

V and J are TRBV23-1 and TRBJ1-5; 8 bases match TRBD1. TRBV23-1 is recorded as an ORF, its role being uncertain. V lost 4 bases to trimming and J lost 4 bases; unmatched junction nucleotides: 9. The CDR3 spans 16 residues. This CDR3 is CASSPRTGLGNQPQHF. The CDR3 region has the DNA TGCGCCAGCAGTCCCAGGACAGGGTTGGGAAATCAGCCCCAGCATTTT.

This rearrangement joins TRBV6-1 to TRBJ2-1, with D perhaps TRBD1 (6 bases). The CDR3 has 16 residues. V was cut by 1 base and J by 3 bases, with 13 bases left in between. The germline CDR1 and CDR2 sequences are MNHNS and SASEGT. CDR3 nucleotide sequence: TGTGCCAGCAGTGAAGGCAGGGGAAGGGGCTACAATGAGCAGTTCTTC. Translated: CASSEGRGRGYNEQFF.

There are a few counts of this clone. The V call is TRBV19, the J call TRBJ2-6; 9 bases fit TRBD1. V was clipped by 9 bases and J by 2 bases; unmatched bases: 8. Germline-derived CDR1 and CDR2 are LNHDA and SQIVND (reference sequence). CDR3 size: 16 residues. The CDR3, as DNA: TGTGCCAGGTTCGGGACAGGGCCACCTGGGGCCAACGTCCTGACTTTC. This gives the protein CARFGTGPPGANVLTF.

This clone has just a few counts. The J gene is TRBJ1-1, the V gene TRBV2; D unresolved. Between the trimmed V and J ends, which lost 7 bases and 7 bases, there was a span of 10 bases. The CDR3 is made up of 11 amino acids. Germline CDR1 reads SNHLY; CDR2 reads FYNNEI. As DNA, the CDR3 is TGTGCCAGCAATCGTCGGTTTGAAGCTTTCTTT. Protein product: CASNRRFEAFF.

The chain links TRBV5-1 to TRBJ1-1; a weak D match, TRBD1 (5 bases). This CDR3 is 14 amino acids long. Trimming pared 4 bases from V and 0 bases from J, leaving 10 bases between. The V gene's germline CDR1 is SGHRS and CDR2 YFSETQ. The CDR3 bases are TGCGCCAGCAGCGGGTCAGGGATGAACACTGAAGCTTTCTTT. Amino acid sequence: CASSGSGMNTEAFF.

This chain connects TRBV5-5 to TRBJ2-1; possible D gene TRBD1, 5 bases. Trimming removed 0 bases at V and 4 bases at J, with 8 bases between. The CDR3 spans 14 residues. Germline lookup yields CDR1 SGHKS and CDR2 YYEKEE (reference sequence). As DNA, the CDR3 is TGTGCCAGCAGCTTGGGACAGCTTTACAATGAGCAGTTCTTC. The encoded protein is CASSLGQLYNEQFF.

This sequence joins TRBV28 and TRBJ1-4, with 10 bases identical to TRBD1. This CDR3 spans 17 amino acids. Germline values: CDR1 MDHEN, CDR2 SYDVKM. After removal of 7 bases from V and 3 bases from J, the junction contained 11 bases not matched to a gene. The CDR3 DNA reads TGTGCCAGCACGGGGGGGACAGGGGCGATACCTAATGAAAAACTGTTTTTT. Its protein product is CASTGGTGAIPNEKLFF.

The gene calls are TRBV30 and TRBJ1-6; D ambiguous. The germline V gene has CDR1 GTSNPN and CDR2 SVGIG (reference sequence). The length of the CDR3 is 14 residues. Trimming removed 6 bases from V and 7 bases from J, with 16 bases in between. CDR3: CACNPDGGNSPLHF. CDR3 nucleotides: TGTGCCTGTAACCCGGACGGAGGAAATTCACCCCTCCACTTT.

The V and J genes are TRBV20-1 and TRBJ1-4; TRBD1 agrees at 8 bases. CDR3 size: 14 residues. The V segment lost 3 bases and the J segment 7 bases; nucleotides outside the gene matches: 7. From germline, CDR1 is DFQATT and CDR2 SNEGSKA (reference sequence). The CDR3 region is CSASSDRAAEKLFF. The CDR3, as DNA: TGCAGTGCTAGTTCGGACAGGGCGGCTGAAAAACTGTTTTTT.

V gene TRBV28 combines with J gene TRBJ1-3; D is ambiguous. V was clipped by 9 bases and J by 0 bases, with 9 bases between them. Germline values: CDR1 MDHEN, CDR2 SYDVKM. The CDR3 has 13 residues. The CDR3 DNA sequence: TGTGCCAGTATCGAGAGCTCTGGAAACACCATATATTTT. Its protein is CASIESSGNTIYF.

The J gene is TRBJ1-5, the V gene TRBV19, with TRBD1 matching 8 bases. Germline trimming cut 4 bases from V and 2 bases from J; bases unmatched to any gene: 13. The CDR3 runs 18 residues. Germline CDR1 LNHDA, CDR2 SQIVND (reference sequence). The CDR3: CASSKETGAVLGNQPQHF. CDR3 bases: TGTGCCAGTAGTAAAGAGACAGGGGCGGTTTTGGGCAATCAGCCCCAGCATTTT.

The rearrangement joins TRBV21-1 to TRBJ1-2. TRBV21-1 is listed as a pseudogene. The CDR3 consists of 17 residues. CDR3 protein: CASSAAHGIDPNYGYTF. The CDR3 DNA follows: TGTGCCAGCAGCGCCGCCCACGGGATCGACCCTAACTATGGCTACACCTTC.